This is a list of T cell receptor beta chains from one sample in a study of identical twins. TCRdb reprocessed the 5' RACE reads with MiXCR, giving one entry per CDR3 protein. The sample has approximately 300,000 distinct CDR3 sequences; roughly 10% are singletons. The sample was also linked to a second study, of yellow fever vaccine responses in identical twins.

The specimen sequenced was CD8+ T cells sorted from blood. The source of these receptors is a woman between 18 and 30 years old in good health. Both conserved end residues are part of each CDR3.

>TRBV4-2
CASSQKPGLTQFF
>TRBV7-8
CASTQTPANSYEQYF
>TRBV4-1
CASSGTFGDTQYF
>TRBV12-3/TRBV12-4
CASRTEDQPQHF
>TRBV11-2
CASSLDLGGEGAMNTEAFF
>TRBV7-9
CASSLGTTEQFF
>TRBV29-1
CSAVGATDTQYF
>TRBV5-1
CASSLGRGPTYEQYF
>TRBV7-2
CASSQVGGEAEQYF
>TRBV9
CASSATGGAGGYTF
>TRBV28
CASKWATNTEAFF
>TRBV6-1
CASSGTGPQELFF
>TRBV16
CASSQSAAYEQYF
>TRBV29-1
CSVIAGGQNEQFF
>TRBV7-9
CASSLEGRPQHF
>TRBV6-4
CASSDPTGELFF
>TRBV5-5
CASRAWSRENTEAFF
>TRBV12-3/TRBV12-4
CASRDYKENIQYF
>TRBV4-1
CASSQDRRQIDSSTDTQYF
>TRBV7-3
CASSLIGGSNYGYTF
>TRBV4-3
CASSHGLQGNTEAFF
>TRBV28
CASNPGLAVTDTQYF
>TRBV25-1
CASSAAGPTEAFF
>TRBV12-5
CASGLGQGLDEAFF
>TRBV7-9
CASSPRGRAGALYEQYF
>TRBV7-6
CASSFLAGGVDTQYF
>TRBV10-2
CASTPFPGDGYTF
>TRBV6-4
CASSPGQGGDEQFF
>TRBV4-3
CASSQRDSPGYEQYF
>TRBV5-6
CAIGPDRKSTGELFF
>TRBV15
CATSTDRGRVNTGELFF
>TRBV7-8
CASSLVEPRGYEQYF